A selection of T cell receptor beta chains follows, all from one sample in a study of cytomegalovirus exposure and HLA in healthy donors. Assay used: immunoSEQ multiplex PCR; TCRdb lists only in-frame clones, some missing. The table shows more than 85,000 clones, with 60% to 70% occurring only once. Source material: PBMCs. Every receptor here comes from a woman younger than 45 in good health and CMV-seronegative. Both conserved end residues are part of each CDR3. A D gene is named only where the DNA matches it firmly. Where a row states a size, it is once, few, many or the class of an expanded clone; other rows omit it.

D gene: TRBD2; CDR3 length: 11; J gene: TRBJ2-7; clone size: .; V gene: TRBV20-1; CDR3 DNA: TGCAGTGCAGGCAGCGGGAGCGAGCAGTACTTC; CDR3 protein: CSAGSGSEQYF
D gene: TRBD2; CDR3 length: 15; J gene: TRBJ2-3; clone size: .; V gene: TRBV5-1; CDR3 DNA: TGCGCCAGCAGCCCCGGGCGGGGAGGGGCAGATACGCAGTATTTT; CDR3 protein: CASSPGRGGADTQYF
D gene: .; CDR3 length: 15; J gene: TRBJ1-5; clone size: .; V gene: TRBV6-1; CDR3 DNA: TGTGCCAGCAGTGGTGCTACAGGGTCGAGTCAGCCCCAGCATTTT; CDR3 protein: CASSGATGSSQPQHF
D gene: TRBD2; CDR3 length: 15; J gene: TRBJ2-1; clone size: .; V gene: TRBV5-1; CDR3 DNA: TGCGCCAGCACCCGGACTAGCGGGGGGGCCCCTGAGCAGTTCTTC; CDR3 protein: CASTRTSGGAPEQFF
D gene: .; CDR3 length: 11; J gene: TRBJ2-3; clone size: .; V gene: TRBV30; CDR3 DNA: TGTGCCTGGGGGCAATCGGATACGCAGTATTTT; CDR3 protein: CAWGQSDTQYF
D gene: .; CDR3 length: 15; J gene: TRBJ1-1; clone size: .; V gene: TRBV6-1; CDR3 DNA: TGTGCCAGCAGTGGCGGGACGGGCCCGGGGACTGAAGCTTTCTTT; CDR3 protein: CASSGGTGPGTEAFF
D gene: TRBD1; CDR3 length: 14; J gene: TRBJ2-1; clone size: .; V gene: TRBV19; CDR3 DNA: TGTGCCAGTAGGCCGGGACAGACTTACAATGAGCAGTTCTTC; CDR3 protein: CASRPGQTYNEQFF
D gene: .; CDR3 length: 15; J gene: TRBJ2-7; clone size: few; V gene: TRBV11-2; CDR3 DNA: TGTGCCAGCAGCTTAGGAGGGGGGGCGGCTTTCGAGCAGTACTTC; CDR3 protein: CASSLGGGAAFEQYF
D gene: .; CDR3 length: 14; J gene: TRBJ2-3; clone size: .; V gene: TRBV28; CDR3 DNA: TGTGCCAGCAGTTTACCCCAGAGGGCAGATACGCAGTATTTT; CDR3 protein: CASSLPQRADTQYF
D gene: .; CDR3 length: 15; J gene: TRBJ1-1; clone size: few; V gene: TRBV9; CDR3 DNA: TGTGCCAGCAGCGTCGTGGGGGGTTTGAACACTGAAGCTTTCTTT; CDR3 protein: CASSVVGGLNTEAFF
D gene: .; CDR3 length: 11; J gene: TRBJ1-2; clone size: .; V gene: TRBV6-1; CDR3 DNA: TGTGCCAGCAACCAGGGCTATGGCTACACCTTC; CDR3 protein: CASNQGYGYTF
D gene: TRBD1; CDR3 length: 12; J gene: TRBJ2-7; clone size: few; V gene: TRBV2; CDR3 DNA: TGTGCCAGCAGTGAGTCCCGACAGGGGAAGTACTTC; CDR3 protein: CASSESRQGKYF
D gene: .; CDR3 length: 15; J gene: TRBJ1-3; clone size: .; V gene: TRBV19; CDR3 DNA: TGTGCCAGTAGTTTCGACAGGAGCTCTGGAAACACCATATATTTT; CDR3 protein: CASSFDRSSGNTIYF
D gene: .; CDR3 length: 14; J gene: TRBJ1-1; clone size: .; V gene: TRBV5-1; CDR3 DNA: TGCGCCAGCAGCCTACAGGGTACGAACACTGAAGCTTTCTTT; CDR3 protein: CASSLQGTNTEAFF
D gene: .; CDR3 length: 14; J gene: TRBJ1-2; clone size: .; V gene: TRBV6-1; CDR3 DNA: TGTGCCAGCAGTGAAGGGGGGCACCCCTATGGCTACACCTTC; CDR3 protein: CASSEGGHPYGYTF
D gene: .; CDR3 length: 14; J gene: TRBJ2-1; clone size: .; V gene: TRBV4-1; CDR3 DNA: TGCGCCAGCAGCCCCGAACTCTTGCCCGATGAGCAGTTCTTC; CDR3 protein: CASSPELLPDEQFF
D gene: .; CDR3 length: 12; J gene: TRBJ2-7; clone size: .; V gene: TRBV5-4; CDR3 DNA: TGTGCCAGCAACCCGCCGGGGTCGGAGCAGTACTTC; CDR3 protein: CASNPPGSEQYF
D gene: .; CDR3 length: 12; J gene: TRBJ2-7; clone size: .; V gene: TRBV2; CDR3 DNA: TGTGCCAGCAGCACTAGATATTACGAGCAGTACTTC; CDR3 protein: CASSTRYYEQYF